This record looks at one TCR beta chain sequence and its context. The germline gives CDR1 LNHDA, CDR2 SQIVND (reference sequence). V dropped 7 bases and J dropped 2 bases, with 11 bases sitting between them. This CDR3 is built from 14 residues. The data were produced by immunoSEQ multiplex PCR, yet TCRdb's version contains in-frame clones alone and is incomplete. The table has around 160,000 clones, roughly 87% seen once. This record comes from a study of blood T cell repertoires in COVID-19. The origin of this receptor is a man aged 45-60 years who had recovered from COVID-19. The chain joins TRBV19 to TRBJ2-2; D remains ambiguous. Input material: PBMCs or T cells enriched from blood (not recorded which). The CDR3 here is CASKIRSNTGELFF. CDR3 nucleotide sequence: TGTGCCAGTAAAATTCGCAGTAACACCGGGGAGCTGTTTTTT.